This is a list of T cell receptor beta chains from one sample in a study of identical twins. TCRdb reprocessed the 5' RACE reads with MiXCR, giving one entry per CDR3 protein. The sample carries a few hundred thousand distinct CDR3 sequences, 9.6% recorded once. Another study also made use of these data, one on yellow fever vaccine responses in identical twins.

Sequencing input: PBMCs. All receptors derive from a woman aged 18-29 years in good health. The CDR3 runs from the conserved cysteine through the conserved F or W. A D gene is named only where the DNA matches it firmly. The listing skips clone size in some rows; elsewhere it reads once, few, many or a size class.

CDR3 length,J gene,clone size,D gene,V gene,CDR3 protein,CDR3 DNA
13,TRBJ1-6,few,-,TRBV20-1,CSARGGVYSPLHF,TGCAGTGCTAGAGGAGGGGTTTATTCACCCCTCCACTTT
13,TRBJ2-2,many,-,TRBV25-1,CASSGSIARELFF,TGTGCCAGCAGTGGTTCTATAGCCCGGGAGCTGTTTTTT
13,TRBJ2-7,-,-,TRBV20-1,CSASSPAAHEQYF,TGCAGTGCTAGTTCCCCCGCGGCCCACGAGCAGTACTTC
14,TRBJ2-1,few,TRBD2,TRBV6-2/TRBV6-3,CASRLRTSGGLPFF,TGTGCCAGCAGACTCAGGACTAGCGGGGGACTTCCGTTCTTC
14,TRBJ2-1,many,TRBD1,TRBV5-1,CASSLSGQGNEQFF,TGTGCCAGCAGCTTAAGTGGACAGGGGAATGAGCAGTTCTTC
14,TRBJ2-3,many,-,TRBV12-3/TRBV12-4,CASSFQGTTDTQYF,TGTGCCAGCAGTTTCCAGGGGACCACAGATACGCAGTATTTT
15,TRBJ2-5,few,-,TRBV7-7,CASSPTPGAGETQYF,TGTGCTAGCAGCCCAACTCCGGGGGCTGGAGAGACCCAGTACTTC
15,TRBJ2-2,many,-,TRBV5-1,CASRVGHMNTGELFF,TGCGCCAGCCGGGTAGGACACATGAACACCGGGGAGCTGTTTTTT
14,TRBJ2-7,few,-,TRBV19,CASSHLGQIYEQYF,TGTGCCAGTAGTCACCTCGGACAGATCTACGAGCAGTACTTC
17,TRBJ2-3,many,TRBD2,TRBV7-8,CASSLAIAGGRPDTQYF,TGTGCCAGCAGCTTAGCAATAGCGGGAGGCCGCCCGGATACGCAGTATTTT
16,TRBJ2-1,few,TRBD2,TRBV9,CASSVAVAGDNNEQFF,TGTGCCAGCAGCGTAGCTGTAGCGGGGGATAACAATGAGCAGTTCTTC
16,TRBJ1-2,few,-,TRBV6-1,CASTPRLGAGEDSYTF,TGTGCCAGCACCCCTCGTCTAGGGGCAGGGGAGGATAGCTACACCTTC
11,TRBJ2-1,many,-,TRBV29-1,CSVLTGTEQFF,TGCAGCGTATTGACCGGGACGGAGCAGTTCTTC
17,TRBJ2-3,many,TRBD2,TRBV10-3,CAIRGRGLAGRTDTQYF,TGTGCCATCAGGGGCCGAGGACTAGCGGGGCGGACAGATACGCAGTATTTT
17,TRBJ2-1,-,TRBD2,TRBV7-8,CASSGEGTSGTYNEQFF,TGTGCCAGCAGCGGAGAGGGGACTAGCGGAACTTACAATGAGCAGTTCTTC
15,TRBJ2-7,-,TRBD2,TRBV5-1,CASSFVERESYEQYF,TGCGCCAGCAGCTTCGTCGAGCGGGAGAGCTACGAGCAGTACTTC
15,TRBJ2-1,few,TRBD2,TRBV3-1,CASSKTSGRSDEQFF,TGTGCCAGCAGCAAGACTAGCGGGAGATCGGATGAGCAGTTCTTC
12,TRBJ2-7,-,-,TRBV20-1,CSAPNLGDEQYF,TGCAGTGCTCCGAATCTGGGGGACGAGCAGTACTTC
18,TRBJ2-3,-,TRBD2,TRBV5-4,CASSLPGLAGGPGDTQYF,TGTGCCAGCAGCTTGCCCGGACTAGCGGGGGGGCCCGGAGATACGCAGTATTTT